The clone carrying this TCR beta chain was seen a few times. This CDR3 is built from 15 residues. Germline V CDR1 and CDR2: SGHRS, YFSETQ. The V segment lost 4 bases and the J segment 3 bases; nucleotides outside the gene matches: 8. Time point indicated: patch test 1, 2 weeks after DPC sensitization. Specified treatment: therapeutic diphenylcyclopropenone sensitization with weekly scalp DPC. Alopecia patients between 18 and 70 years old and suitable for DPC were used as donors. This sample is part of a study of human T cells and chemical hapten exposure. Looking at the study overall: Patch tests put 0.01% DPC on the upper back, read at 6 days. TCR yields differed between samples (mainly from small differences in pooled library volume).

What the library attached to individual cDNA molecules were unique molecular identifiers. TCRdb reanalysed the RACE reads using MiXCR and keeps one entry per CDR3 protein. The sample has 70,000 to 80,000 distinct CDR3 sequences, around 30% seen once; the top ten hold about 10%. The clonotype originates from a man between 35 and 55 years old with alopecia areata. Some clones in this sample may be carry-over from other donors' samples. Specimen: whole blood, collected in connection with sensitization to the hapten diphenylcyclopropenone (DPC). The rearrangement links TRBV5-1 to TRBJ2-7; 9 positions agree with TRBD2. CDR3 in DNA: TGCGCCAGCAGCCCGCTTAGCGGGGGAATCTACGAGCAGTACTTC. Translating it yields CASSPLSGGIYEQYF. Drawing the rest from reference TRBV5-1 and TRBJ2-7, the complete variable domain is KAGVTQTPRYLIKTRGQQVTLSCSPISGHRSVSWYQQTPGQGLQFLFEYFSETQRNKGNFPGRFSGRQFSNSRSEMNVSTLELGDSALYLCASSPLSGGIYEQYFGPGTRLTVT.